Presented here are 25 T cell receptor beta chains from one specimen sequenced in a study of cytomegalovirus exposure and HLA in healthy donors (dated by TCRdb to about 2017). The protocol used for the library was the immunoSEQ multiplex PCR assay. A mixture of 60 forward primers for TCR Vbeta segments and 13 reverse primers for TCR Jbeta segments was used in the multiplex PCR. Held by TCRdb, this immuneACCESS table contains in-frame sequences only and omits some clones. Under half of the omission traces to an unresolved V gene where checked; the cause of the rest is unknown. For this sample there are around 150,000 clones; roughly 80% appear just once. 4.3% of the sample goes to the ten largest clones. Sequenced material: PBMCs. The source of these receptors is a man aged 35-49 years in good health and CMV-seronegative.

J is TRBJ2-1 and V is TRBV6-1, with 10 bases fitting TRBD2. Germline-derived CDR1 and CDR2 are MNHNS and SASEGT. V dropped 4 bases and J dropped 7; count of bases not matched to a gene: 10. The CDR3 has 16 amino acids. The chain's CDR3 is CASSGLTSGVGNEQFF. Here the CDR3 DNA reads TGTGCCAGCAGTGGCCTTACTAGCGGGGTTGGGAATGAGCAGTTCTTC.

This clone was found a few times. CDR3 sequence reads: CASSQRYGQYNQPQHF. The CDR3 DNA sequence: TGCGCCAGCAGCCAAAGGTACGGACAGTACAATCAGCCCCAGCATTTT. V is TRBV4-1 and J is TRBJ1-5, with D perhaps matching TRBD1 (6 bases). Germline values: CDR1 MGHRA, CDR2 YSYEKL. Trimming pared 2 bases from V and 3 bases from J, leaving 14 bases between. This CDR3 has 16 amino acids.

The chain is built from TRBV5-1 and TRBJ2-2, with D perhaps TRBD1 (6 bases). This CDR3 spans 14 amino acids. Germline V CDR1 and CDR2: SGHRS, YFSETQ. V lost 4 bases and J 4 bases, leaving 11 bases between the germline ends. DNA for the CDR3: TGCGCCAGCAGCGTGGGACAACTCACCGGGGAGCTGTTTTTT. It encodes CASSVGQLTGELFF.

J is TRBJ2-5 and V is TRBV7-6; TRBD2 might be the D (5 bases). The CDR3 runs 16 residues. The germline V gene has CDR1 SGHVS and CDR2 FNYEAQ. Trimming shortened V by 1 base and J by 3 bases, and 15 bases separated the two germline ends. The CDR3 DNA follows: TGTGCCAGCAGCTTAGTTTTTGGGAGAACGAAAGAGACCCAGTACTTC. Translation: CASSLVFGRTKETQYF.

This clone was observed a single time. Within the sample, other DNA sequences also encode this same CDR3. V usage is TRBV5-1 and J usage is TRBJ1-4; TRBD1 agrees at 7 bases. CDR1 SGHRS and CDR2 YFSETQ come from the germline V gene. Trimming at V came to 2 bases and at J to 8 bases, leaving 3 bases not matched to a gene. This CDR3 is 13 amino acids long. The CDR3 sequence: CASSLGGEEKLFF. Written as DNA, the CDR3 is TGCGCCAGCAGCTTAGGGGGCGAGGAAAAACTGTTTTTT.

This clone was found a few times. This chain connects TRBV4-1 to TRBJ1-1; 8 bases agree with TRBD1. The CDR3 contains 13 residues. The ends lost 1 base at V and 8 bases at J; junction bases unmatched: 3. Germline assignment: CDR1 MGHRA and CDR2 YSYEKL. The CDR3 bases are TGCGCCAGCAGCCAAGCGGACAGGGCGGAAGCTTTCTTT. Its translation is CASSQADRAEAFF.

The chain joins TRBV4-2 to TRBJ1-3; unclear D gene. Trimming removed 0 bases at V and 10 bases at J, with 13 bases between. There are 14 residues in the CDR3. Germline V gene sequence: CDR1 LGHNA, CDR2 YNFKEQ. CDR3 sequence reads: CASSQDLASITIYF. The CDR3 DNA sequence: TGTGCCAGCAGCCAAGATTTAGCCAGTATTACCATATATTTT.

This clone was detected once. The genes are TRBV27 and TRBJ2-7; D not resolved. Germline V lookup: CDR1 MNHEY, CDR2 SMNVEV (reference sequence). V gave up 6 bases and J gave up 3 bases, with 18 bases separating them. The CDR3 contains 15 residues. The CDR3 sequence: CASSSERQPIYEQYF. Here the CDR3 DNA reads TGTGCCAGCAGCTCGGAACGACAACCTATCTACGAGCAGTACTTC.

The CDR3 DNA is TGTGCCAGTAGTACCCGGGACAGGGGGCTCGTAGTGGTAATGAACACTGAAGCTTTCTTT. This codes for CASSTRDRGLVVVMNTEAFF. This chain connects TRBV19 to TRBJ1-1, with TRBD1 matching 12 bases. The CDR3 consists of 20 residues. Germline V gene lookup returns CDR1 LNHDA and CDR2 SQIVND (reference sequence). V trimming: 4 bases; J trimming: 0 bases; junction bases outside the gene matches: 15.

The CDR3 DNA follows: TGTGCCAGCAACCCCGGGACAGAAGATACGCAGTATTTT. It yields the protein CASNPGTEDTQYF. The genes are TRBV6-1 and TRBJ2-3, with 7 bases identical to TRBD1. CDR3 size: 13 residues. Germline loops: CDR1 MNHNS, CDR2 SASEGT. Trimming took 7 bases from V and 5 from J; bases not matched to a gene: 6.

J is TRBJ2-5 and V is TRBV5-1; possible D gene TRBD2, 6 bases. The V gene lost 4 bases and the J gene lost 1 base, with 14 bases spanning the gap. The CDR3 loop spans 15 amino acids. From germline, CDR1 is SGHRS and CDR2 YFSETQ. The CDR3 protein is CASSLGAGSQETQYF. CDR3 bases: TGCGCCAGCAGCCTGGGAGCGGGCAGCCAAGAGACCCAGTACTTC.

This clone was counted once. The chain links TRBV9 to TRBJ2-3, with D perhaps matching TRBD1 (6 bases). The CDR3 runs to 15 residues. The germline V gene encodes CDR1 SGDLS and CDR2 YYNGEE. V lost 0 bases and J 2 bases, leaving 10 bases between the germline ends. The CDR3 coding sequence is TGTGCCAGCAGCGTAGGGACAGCTAACACAGATACGCAGTATTTT. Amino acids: CASSVGTANTDTQYF.

The CDR3 coding sequence is TGTGCCAGCAGCTTAGTTAGGGGTTTCTCTGGAAACACCATATATTTT. It codes for CASSLVRGFSGNTIYF. V usage is TRBV7-2 and J usage is TRBJ1-3; TRBD1 might be the D (5 bases). This CDR3 is 16 amino acids long. Trimming pared 1 base from V and 0 bases from J, leaving 10 bases between. Germline V CDR1 and CDR2: SGHTA, FQGNSA.

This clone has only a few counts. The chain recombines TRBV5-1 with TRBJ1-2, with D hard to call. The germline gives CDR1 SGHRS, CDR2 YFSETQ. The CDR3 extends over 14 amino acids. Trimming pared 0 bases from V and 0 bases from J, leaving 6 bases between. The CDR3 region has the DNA TGCGCCAGCAGCTTGGACGGAGCTAACTATGGCTACACCTTC. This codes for CASSLDGANYGYTF.

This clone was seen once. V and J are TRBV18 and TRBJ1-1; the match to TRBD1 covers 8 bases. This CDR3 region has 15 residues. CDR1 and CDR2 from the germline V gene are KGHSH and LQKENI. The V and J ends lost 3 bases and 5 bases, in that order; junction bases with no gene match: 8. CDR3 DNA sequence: TGTGCCAGCTCACCGATGGACAGGGCAGGGACTGAAGCTTTCTTT. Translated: CASSPMDRAGTEAFF.

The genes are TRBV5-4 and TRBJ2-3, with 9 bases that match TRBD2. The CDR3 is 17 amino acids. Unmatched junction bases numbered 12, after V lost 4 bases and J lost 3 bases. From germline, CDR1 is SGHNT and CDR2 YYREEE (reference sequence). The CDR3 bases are TGTGCCAGCAGCCTGCGACTAGGTAGCGGGAGAACAGATACGCAGTATTTT. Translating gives CASSLRLGSGRTDTQYF.

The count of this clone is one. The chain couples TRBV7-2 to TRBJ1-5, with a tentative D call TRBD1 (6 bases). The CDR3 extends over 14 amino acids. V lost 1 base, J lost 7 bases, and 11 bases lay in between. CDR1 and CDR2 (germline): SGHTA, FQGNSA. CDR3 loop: CASSLGGTGQPQHF. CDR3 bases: TGTGCCAGCAGCTTAGGGGGAACAGGGCAGCCCCAGCATTTT.

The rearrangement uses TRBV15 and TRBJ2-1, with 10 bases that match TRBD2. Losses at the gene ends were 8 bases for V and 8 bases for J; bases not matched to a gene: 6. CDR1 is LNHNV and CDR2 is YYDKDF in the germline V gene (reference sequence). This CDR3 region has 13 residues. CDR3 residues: CATERGGRDEQFF. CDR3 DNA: TGTGCCACCGAGCGGGGGGGCCGGGATGAGCAGTTCTTC.

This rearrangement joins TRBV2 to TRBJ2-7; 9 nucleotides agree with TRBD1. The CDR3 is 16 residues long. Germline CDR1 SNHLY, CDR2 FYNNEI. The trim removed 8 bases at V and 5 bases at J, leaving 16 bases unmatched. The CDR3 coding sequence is TGTGCCAGCTTAAAGAGAACCGGGACAGGGTTCCACGAGCAGTACTTC. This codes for CASLKRTGTGFHEQYF.

The CDR3 reads CASSLRTGGMNTEAFF. CDR3 bases: TGTGCCAGCAGTTTAAGGACAGGGGGTATGAACACTGAAGCTTTCTTT. The gene calls are TRBV28 and TRBJ1-1, with 10 nucleotides matching TRBD1. Germline V gives CDR1 MDHEN, CDR2 SYDVKM. V gave up 2 bases and J gave up 0 bases; unmatched junction bases: 3. CDR3 size: 16 residues.

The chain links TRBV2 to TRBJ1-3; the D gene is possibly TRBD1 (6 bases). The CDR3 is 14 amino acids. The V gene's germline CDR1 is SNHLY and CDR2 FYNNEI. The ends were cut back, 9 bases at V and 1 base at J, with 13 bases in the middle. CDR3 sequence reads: CARDLDRSGNTIYF. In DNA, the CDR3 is TGTGCCAGAGATCTTGACAGGTCTGGAAACACCATATATTTT.

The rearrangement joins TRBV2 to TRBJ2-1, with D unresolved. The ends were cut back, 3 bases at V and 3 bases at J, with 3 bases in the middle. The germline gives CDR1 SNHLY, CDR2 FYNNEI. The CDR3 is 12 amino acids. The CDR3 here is CASSDNYNEQFF. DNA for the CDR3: TGTGCCAGCAGTGACAACTACAATGAGCAGTTCTTC.

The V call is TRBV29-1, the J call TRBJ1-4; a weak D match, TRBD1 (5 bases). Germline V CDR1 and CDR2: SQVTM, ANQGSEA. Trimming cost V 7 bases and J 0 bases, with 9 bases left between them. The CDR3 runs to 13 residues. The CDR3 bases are TGCAGCGCCAGGACACCAACTAATGAAAAACTGTTTTTT. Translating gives CSARTPTNEKLFF.

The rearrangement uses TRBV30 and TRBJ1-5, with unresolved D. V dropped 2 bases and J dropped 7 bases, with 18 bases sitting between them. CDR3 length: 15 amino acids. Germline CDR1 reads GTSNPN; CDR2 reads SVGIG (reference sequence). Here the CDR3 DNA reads TGTGCCTGGAGTTCTGGGCTCCGCCCGGGGCAGCCCCAGCATTTT. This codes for CAWSSGLRPGQPQHF.

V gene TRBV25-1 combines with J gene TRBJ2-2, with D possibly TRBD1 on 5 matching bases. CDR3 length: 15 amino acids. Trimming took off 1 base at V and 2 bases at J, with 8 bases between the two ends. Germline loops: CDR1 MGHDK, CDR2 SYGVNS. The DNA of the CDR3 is TGTGCCAGCAGTGAATTTGGACAAAACACCGGGGAGCTGTTTTTT. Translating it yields CASSEFGQNTGELFF.